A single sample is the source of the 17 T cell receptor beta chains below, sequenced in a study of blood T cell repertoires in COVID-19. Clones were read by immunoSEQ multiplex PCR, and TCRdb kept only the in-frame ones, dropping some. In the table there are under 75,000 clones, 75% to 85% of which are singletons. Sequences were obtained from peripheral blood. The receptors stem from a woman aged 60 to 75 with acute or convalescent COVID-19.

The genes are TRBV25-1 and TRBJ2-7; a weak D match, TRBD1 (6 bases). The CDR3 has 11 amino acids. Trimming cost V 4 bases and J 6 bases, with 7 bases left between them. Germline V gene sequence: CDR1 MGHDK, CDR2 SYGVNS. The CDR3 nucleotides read TGTGCCAGCAGTGTAGGGGGCGAGCAGTACTTC. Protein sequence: CASSVGGEQYF.

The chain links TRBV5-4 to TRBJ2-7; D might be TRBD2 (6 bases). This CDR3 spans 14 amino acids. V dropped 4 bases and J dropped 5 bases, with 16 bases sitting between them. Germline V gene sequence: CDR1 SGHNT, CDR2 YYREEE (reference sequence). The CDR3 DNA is TGTGCCAGCAGCGGCGGACTAAGGGACGACGAGCAGTACTTC. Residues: CASSGGLRDDEQYF.

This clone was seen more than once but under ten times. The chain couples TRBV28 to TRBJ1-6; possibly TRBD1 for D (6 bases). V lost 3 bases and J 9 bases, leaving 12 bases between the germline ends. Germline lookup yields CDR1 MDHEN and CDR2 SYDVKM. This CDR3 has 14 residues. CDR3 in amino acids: CASSLRVGASPLHF. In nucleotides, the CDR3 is TGTGCCAGCAGTTTGAGGGTGGGGGCTTCACCCCTCCACTTT.

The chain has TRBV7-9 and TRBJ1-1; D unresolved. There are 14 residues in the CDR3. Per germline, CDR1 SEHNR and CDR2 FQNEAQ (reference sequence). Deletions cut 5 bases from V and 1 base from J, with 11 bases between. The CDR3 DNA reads TGTGCCAGCAGCCTCAGTCGCCCGAACACTGAAGCTTTCTTT. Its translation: CASSLSRPNTEAFF.

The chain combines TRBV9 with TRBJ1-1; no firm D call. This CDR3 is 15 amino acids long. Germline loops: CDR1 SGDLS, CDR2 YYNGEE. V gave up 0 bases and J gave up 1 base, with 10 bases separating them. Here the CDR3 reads CASSVVGGGNTEAFF. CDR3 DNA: TGTGCCAGCAGCGTAGTGGGCGGAGGGAACACTGAAGCTTTCTTT.

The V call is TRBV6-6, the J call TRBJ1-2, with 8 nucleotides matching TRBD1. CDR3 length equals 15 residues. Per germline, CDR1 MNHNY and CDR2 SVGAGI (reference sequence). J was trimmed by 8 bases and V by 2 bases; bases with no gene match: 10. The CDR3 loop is CASSYEGQGAKGYTF. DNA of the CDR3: TGTGCCAGCAGTTACGAAGGGCAGGGGGCGAAAGGCTACACCTTC.

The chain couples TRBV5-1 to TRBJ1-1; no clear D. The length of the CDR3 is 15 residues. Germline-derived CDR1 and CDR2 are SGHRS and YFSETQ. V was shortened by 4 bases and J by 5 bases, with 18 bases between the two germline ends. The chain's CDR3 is CASSPGNTALTEAFF. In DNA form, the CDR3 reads TGCGCCAGCAGCCCAGGAAACACGGCGCTAACTGAAGCTTTCTTT.

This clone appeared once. CDR3 loop: CASSTSPSYEQFF. For the CDR3, the DNA is TGTGCCAGCAGCACAAGCCCTAGTTATGAGCAGTTCTTC. The genes are TRBV11-2 and TRBJ2-1; D is unresolved. Trimming took 5 bases from V and 8 from J, leaving 13 bases between them. Germline V gives CDR1 SGHAT, CDR2 FQNNGV. This CDR3 contains 13 residues.

CDR3 in DNA: TGCGCCAGCAGCCTGGGAGGCCAAGAGACCCAGTACTTC. This gives the protein CASSLGGQETQYF. The genes are TRBV4-1 and TRBJ2-5; D is perhaps TRBD2 (6 bases). The CDR3 is 13 residues long. Trimming removed 4 bases from V and 1 base from J, with 7 bases in between. In germline, CDR1 is MGHRA, CDR2 YSYEKL.

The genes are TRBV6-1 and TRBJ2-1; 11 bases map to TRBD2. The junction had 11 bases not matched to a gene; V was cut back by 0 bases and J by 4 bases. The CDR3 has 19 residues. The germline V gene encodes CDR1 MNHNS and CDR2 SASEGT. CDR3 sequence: CASSEAQFWASGGYNEQFF. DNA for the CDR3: TGTGCCAGCAGTGAAGCGCAGTTTTGGGCTAGCGGGGGGTACAATGAGCAGTTCTTC.

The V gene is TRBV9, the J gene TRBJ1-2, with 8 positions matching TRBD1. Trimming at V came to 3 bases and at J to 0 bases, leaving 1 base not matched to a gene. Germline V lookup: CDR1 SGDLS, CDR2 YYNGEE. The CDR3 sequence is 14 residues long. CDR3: CASSETGANYGYTF. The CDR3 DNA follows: TGTGCCAGCAGCGAGACAGGGGCTAACTATGGCTACACCTTC.

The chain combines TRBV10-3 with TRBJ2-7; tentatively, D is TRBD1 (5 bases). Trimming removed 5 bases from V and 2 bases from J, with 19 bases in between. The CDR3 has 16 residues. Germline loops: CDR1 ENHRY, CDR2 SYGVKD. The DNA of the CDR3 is TGTGCCATCAGTCCCCTCCAGGGAAGTAGTGCCTACGAGCAGTACTTC. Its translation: CAISPLQGSSAYEQYF.

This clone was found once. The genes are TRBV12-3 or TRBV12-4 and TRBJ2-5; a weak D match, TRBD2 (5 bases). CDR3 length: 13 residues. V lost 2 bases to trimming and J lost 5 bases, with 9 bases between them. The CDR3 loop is CASSLRGIETQYF. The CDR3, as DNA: TGTGCCAGCAGTTTACGGGGAATTGAGACCCAGTACTTC.

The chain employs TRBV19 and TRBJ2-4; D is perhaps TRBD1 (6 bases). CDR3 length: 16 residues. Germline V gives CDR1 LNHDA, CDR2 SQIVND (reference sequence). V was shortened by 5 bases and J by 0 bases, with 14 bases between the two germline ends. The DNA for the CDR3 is TGTGCCAGTAGTCCTCGGGACATTTTAGCCAAAAACATTCAGTACTTC. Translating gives CASSPRDILAKNIQYF.

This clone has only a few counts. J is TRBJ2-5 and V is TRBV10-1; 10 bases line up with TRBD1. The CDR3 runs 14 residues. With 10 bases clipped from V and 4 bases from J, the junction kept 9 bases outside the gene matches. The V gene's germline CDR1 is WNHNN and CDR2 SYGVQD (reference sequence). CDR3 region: CAIHLRTGGETQYF. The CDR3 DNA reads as TGCGCCATCCATCTTAGGACAGGGGGAGAGACCCAGTACTTC.

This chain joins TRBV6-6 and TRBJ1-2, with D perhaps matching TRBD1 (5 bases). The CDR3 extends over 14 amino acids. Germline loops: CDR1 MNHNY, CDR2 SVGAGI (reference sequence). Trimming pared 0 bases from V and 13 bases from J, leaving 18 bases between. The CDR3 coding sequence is TGTGCCAGCAGTTACTCAATGGGGGGACCATTTACCACCTTC. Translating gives CASSYSMGGPFTTF.

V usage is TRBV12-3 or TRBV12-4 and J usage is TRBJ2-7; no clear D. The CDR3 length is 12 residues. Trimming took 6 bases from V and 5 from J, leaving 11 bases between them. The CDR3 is CASSPRRNEQYF. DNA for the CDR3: TGTGCCAGCAGCCCCCGCAGAAACGAGCAGTACTTC.